The 21 T cell receptor beta chains presented below share a single source sample, sequenced in a study of neoadjuvant nivolumab and ipilimumab in lung cancer. Sequencing used immunoSEQ multiplex PCR; TCRdb keeps in-frame clones, though not all of them. Of over 25,000 clones listed, about three quarters are singletons. This specimen consisted of tumor tissue, obtained after neoadjuvant nivolumab, alone or with ipilimumab, at or shortly before surgery. The source of these receptors is an adult with non-small cell lung cancer.

The V call is TRBV5-1, the J call TRBJ1-6; TRBD1 matches 7 bases. V lost 2 bases to trimming and J lost 9 bases; unmatched junction nucleotides: 11. CDR1 and CDR2 (germline): SGHRS, YFSETQ. The CDR3 runs 16 residues. CDR3 protein: CASSLIGTAGSSPLHF. The CDR3, as DNA: TGCGCCAGCAGCTTAATTGGGACAGCCGGTAGTTCACCCCTCCACTTT.

V gene TRBV7-2 combines with J gene TRBJ1-2, with D possibly being TRBD1 (5 bases). V lost 4 bases, J lost 4 bases, and 13 bases lay in between. CDR1 is SGHTA, CDR2 FQGNSA, per germline. CDR3 length equals 14 residues. This CDR3 is CASSSRDGVYGYTF. The CDR3 coding sequence is TGTGCCAGCAGCTCCCGGGACGGGGTCTATGGCTACACCTTC.

The chain has TRBV5-1 and TRBJ1-1; D uncertain. The V gene lost 4 bases and the J gene lost 10 bases, with 11 bases spanning the gap. The CDR3 totals 11 residues. Germline V gene sequence: CDR1 SGHRS, CDR2 YFSETQ. CDR3 in amino acids: CASSPGGPAFF. DNA for the CDR3: TGCGCCAGCAGCCCTGGCGGGCCAGCTTTCTTT.

DNA of the CDR3: TGTGCCAGCAGCCAAGATGTCCGAGGGGGGGCCAACGTCCTGACTTTC. Translated, it gives CASSQDVRGGANVLTF. This chain links TRBV4-2 with TRBJ2-6, with a tentative D call TRBD2 (5 bases). The CDR3 totals 16 residues. Germline V CDR1 and CDR2: LGHNA, YNFKEQ. The V and J ends lost 0 bases and 4 bases respectively, with 10 bases between them.

V is TRBV19 and J is TRBJ1-2; 8 positions agree with TRBD1. The CDR3 consists of 14 residues. With V trimmed by 5 bases and J by 5 bases, 7 bases remained unmatched. The germline CDR1 and CDR2 sequences are LNHDA and SQIVND (reference sequence). The CDR3 nucleotides read TGTGCCAGTAGTCTGGGCACAGGGGGGTATGGCTACACCTTC. Protein sequence: CASSLGTGGYGYTF. The whole variable domain, filled in from reference TRBV19 and TRBJ1-2, reads DGGITQSPKYLFRKEGQNVTLSCEQNLNHDAMYWYRQDPGQGLRLIYYSQIVNDFQKGDIAEGYSVSREKKESFPLTVTSAQKNPTAFYLCASSLGTGGYGYTFGSGTRLTVV.

The genes are TRBV6-1 and TRBJ2-7; maybe TRBD1 (6 bases). The CDR3 loop spans 18 amino acids. Germline V gene lookup returns CDR1 MNHNS and CDR2 SASEGT. The V and J ends lost 8 bases and 2 bases respectively, with 28 bases between them. CDR3 sequence reads: CASGGFRSGTPRPYEQYF. The CDR3 DNA reads TGTGCCAGCGGTGGGTTTCGCTCCGGGACACCGCGCCCCTACGAGCAGTACTTC.

The genes are TRBV30 and TRBJ2-1; D is unclear. Germline V CDR1 and CDR2: GTSNPN, SVGIG (reference sequence). V was clipped by 3 bases and J by 12 bases, with 12 bases between them. CDR3 length equals 11 residues. Here the CDR3 DNA reads TGTGCCTGGAGAGGTCCCCCCAGGCAGTTCTTC. Translating it yields CAWRGPPRQFF.

The chain combines TRBV30 with TRBJ2-3; 8 bases fit TRBD2. Germline CDR1 reads GTSNPN; CDR2 reads SVGIG (reference sequence). The CDR3 sequence is 13 residues long. Trimming removed 2 bases from V and 10 bases from J; junction bases left unmatched: 8. This CDR3 reads CAWSHGAGGPQYF. CDR3 DNA sequence: TGTGCCTGGAGTCACGGGGCGGGGGGTCCGCAGTATTTT.

This clone was observed once. This chain uses TRBV29-1 with TRBJ2-5, with 10 bases matching TRBD1. CDR1 and CDR2 (germline): SQVTM, ANQGSEA. The CDR3 sequence is 15 residues long. The junction had 8 bases not matched to a gene; V was cut back by 3 bases and J by 4 bases. The CDR3 DNA is TGCAGCGTTGAGCCAAGGACAGGGGGAGGAGAGACCCAGTACTTC. Amino acid sequence: CSVEPRTGGGETQYF.

J is TRBJ1-1 and V is TRBV7-9; D remains ambiguous. The CDR3 runs 15 residues. CDR1 and CDR2 (germline): SEHNR, FQNEAQ (reference sequence). The V end was cut by 5 bases, the J end by 1 base, with 14 bases between. The CDR3 protein is CASSLGVVGNTEAFF. CDR3 in DNA: TGTGCCAGCAGCCTAGGAGTGGTGGGGAACACTGAAGCTTTCTTT.

The chain couples TRBV19 to TRBJ1-1; 7 bases line up with TRBD1. Trimming removed 5 bases from V and 5 bases from J; junction bases left unmatched: 5. CDR1 LNHDA and CDR2 SQIVND come from the germline V gene (reference sequence). CDR3 length equals 13 residues. The CDR3 nucleotides are TGTGCCAGTAGTTCGGGACAGCTGACTGAAGCTTTCTTT. Amino acids: CASSSGQLTEAFF.

In this sample, this clone turned up once. The V gene is TRBV11-3, the J gene TRBJ2-7; 8 nucleotides match TRBD2. Trimming took 5 bases from V and 3 from J; bases not matched to a gene: 9. This CDR3 comprises 15 residues. Per the germline V gene, CDR1 is SGHNT and CDR2 is YENEEA. The CDR3 region is CASSPPPGLVYEQYF. For the CDR3, the DNA is TGTGCCAGCAGCCCGCCCCCGGGACTAGTCTACGAGCAGTACTTC.

In its sample, this clone was seen a few times. This sequence joins TRBV29-1 and TRBJ2-5; TRBD1 agrees at 7 bases. The length of the CDR3 is 12 residues. Per germline, CDR1 SQVTM and CDR2 ANQGSEA. With V trimmed by 7 bases and J by 7 bases, 9 bases remained unmatched. As DNA, the CDR3 is TGCAGCGCCGGGACAGCGGCCCGGACCCAGTACTTC. As protein: CSAGTAARTQYF.

This clone was recorded once. This rearrangement joins TRBV9 to TRBJ1-2; no reliable D call. The V gene lost 3 bases and the J gene lost 4 bases, with 10 bases spanning the gap. Looked up from germline, CDR1 is SGDLS and CDR2 is YYNGEE. CDR3 size: 13 residues. CDR3 residues: CASSDGASYGYTF. CDR3 sequence (DNA): TGTGCCAGCAGCGACGGAGCGAGCTATGGCTACACCTTC.

This rearrangement joins TRBV5-4 to TRBJ1-6, with 7 nucleotides matching TRBD1. Germline V gene lookup returns CDR1 SGHNT and CDR2 YYREEE (reference sequence). V was clipped by 4 bases and J by 5 bases; unmatched bases: 6. The CDR3 consists of 15 residues. The CDR3 nucleotides are TGTGCCAGCAGCCCGTTCACAGGGGATAATTCACCCCTCCACTTT. It specifies CASSPFTGDNSPLHF.

The V gene is TRBV5-1, the J gene TRBJ2-6; TRBD1 is a possible D gene (5 bases). Per the germline V gene, CDR1 is SGHRS and CDR2 is YFSETQ. Trimming took off 0 bases at V and 5 bases at J, with 18 bases between the two ends. The CDR3 totals 18 residues. In DNA form, the CDR3 reads TGCGCCAGCAGCTTGGAGGGGCCCTCTCCTCTGAGGGCCAACGTCCTGACTTTC. Residues: CASSLEGPSPLRANVLTF.

This clone was recorded only once. The rearrangement links TRBV5-5 to TRBJ2-3; the D gene is possibly TRBD1 (6 bases). Germline loops: CDR1 SGHKS, CDR2 YYEKEE (reference sequence). Trimming pared 0 bases from V and 6 bases from J, leaving 11 bases between. The CDR3 contains 14 residues. The CDR3 DNA is TGTGCCAGCAGCTTGGGACAGGCAATCGATACGCAGTATTTT. Translation: CASSLGQAIDTQYF.

This clone was seen only once. This chain links TRBV7-2 with TRBJ2-2; either TRBD1 or TRBD2 may supply D (6 bases each). The CDR3 extends over 18 amino acids. With 0 bases removed from V and 4 bases from J, the gap between germline ends came to 18 bases. Germline CDR1 reads SGHTA; CDR2 reads FQGNSA. The CDR3 coding sequence is TGTGCCAGCAGCTTAGCCTCGTATGTTGGAGGGGGCACCGGGGAGCTGTTTTTT. It codes for CASSLASYVGGGTGELFF.

This clone was detected a few times. J is TRBJ2-3 and V is TRBV9, with 7 bases lining up with TRBD1. Trimming took 8 bases from V and 5 from J; bases not matched to a gene: 11. The CDR3 is 14 amino acids. The germline CDR1 and CDR2 sequences are SGDLS and YYNGEE. The chain's CDR3 is CASGTVGAGDTQYF. In DNA, the CDR3 is TGTGCCAGTGGGACAGTTGGGGCTGGAGATACGCAGTATTTT.

The table lists this clone with a few counts. The rearrangement links TRBV28 to TRBJ1-5; weak D call: TRBD1 (6 bases). The V end lost 7 bases, the J end lost 4 bases, and 14 bases lay between the germline ends. Germline V lookup: CDR1 MDHEN, CDR2 SYDVKM. The CDR3 has 14 residues. DNA of the CDR3: TGTGCCAGCACGGCCAGGGGCAGTAATCAGCCCCAGCATTTT. It encodes CASTARGSNQPQHF. Complete variable domain (other parts from reference TRBV28 and TRBJ1-5): DVKVTQSSRYLVKRTGEKVFLECVQDMDHENMFWYRQDPGLGLRLIYFSYDVKMKEKGDIPEGYSVSREKKERFSLILESASTNQTSMYLCASTARGSNQPQHFGDGTRLSIL.

The chain has TRBV7-2 and TRBJ1-1, with D uncertain. CDR1 and CDR2 from the germline V gene are SGHTA and FQGNSA. Trimming cost V 5 bases and J 8 bases, with 15 bases left between them. This CDR3 is built from 13 residues. CDR3 amino acids: CASSPLGLMEAFF. CDR3 sequence (DNA): TGTGCCAGCAGCCCCCTGGGCCTTATGGAAGCTTTCTTT. The whole variable domain, filled in from reference TRBV7-2 and TRBJ1-1, reads GAGVSQSPSNKVTEKGKDVELRCDPISGHTALYWYRQSLGQGLEFLIYFQGNSAPDKSGLPSDRFSAERTGGSVSTLTIQRTQQEDSAVYLCASSPLGLMEAFFGQGTRLTVV.